This TCR beta chain is from a study of cytomegalovirus exposure and HLA in healthy donors. Germline CDR1 is LNHNV and CDR2 is YYDKDF (reference sequence). The V and J ends lost 0 bases and 12 bases, in that order; junction bases with no gene match: 9. This CDR3 is 16 amino acids long. The primer mix had 60 Vbeta and 13 Jbeta primers. Clones were read by immunoSEQ multiplex PCR, and TCRdb kept only the in-frame ones, dropping some. The profile covers approximately 120,000 clones, with around 80% appearing a single time and approximately 3.6% taken by the ten largest. For this clone: Its antigen is undetermined.

Study results and limitations: A list of 164 TCR beta chains associated with cytomegalovirus was given. Three of the chains that were CMV-associated were confirmed in vitro to be specific for CMV antigens.

The sequence came from a young man in good health and CMV-seronegative. This chain connects TRBV15 to TRBJ2-1, with TRBD2 matching 12 bases. Sequenced sample: PBMCs. CDR3 region: CATSRERTSGASGQFF. DNA of the CDR3: TGTGCCACCAGCAGAGAACGGACTAGCGGGGCCTCGGGGCAGTTCTTC.